This TCR beta chain was sequenced in a study of blood T cell repertoires in COVID-19. Background on the study: Sites in the United States, Italy and Spain provided acute and convalescent COVID-19 samples. The analysed material was cDNA or gDNA that came from T cells, B-cell-depleted T cells, or PBMCs.

The CDR3 totals 15 residues. The germline V gene has CDR1 LGHNA and CDR2 YSLEER. The V end was cut by 2 bases, the J end by 7 bases, with 17 bases between. The data were produced by immunoSEQ multiplex PCR, yet TCRdb's version contains in-frame clones alone and is incomplete. The data show about 150,000 clones, around 87% seen once. Sample: peripheral blood. The rearrangement links TRBV4-3 to TRBJ1-2, with a weak D call TRBD1 (6 bases). The sequence came from a woman aged 55-75 years with active or convalescent COVID-19. CDR3 DNA sequence: TGCGCCAGCAGCCAACCGGGACACGACTGGGGTGGCTACACCTTC. Translating gives CASSQPGHDWGGYTF.